This TCR beta chain came from a study of shared clonotypes between healthy human individuals. The CDR3 has 15 amino acids. With V trimmed by 0 bases and J by 5 bases, 7 bases remained unmatched. Germline-derived CDR1 and CDR2 are SGHNT and YYREEE (reference sequence). Produced via immunoSEQ multiplex PCR; TCRdb's table is partial and in-frame only. Of fewer than 850,000 clones listed, about 92% were seen once; the top ten hold about a third. This clonotype was obtained from a man in his late teens or twenties in good health. Some clones in this sample may be carry-over from other donors' samples. V and J are TRBV5-4 and TRBJ2-5; 7 positions agree with TRBD1. The sample consisted of memory CD8+ T cells from PBMCs. Subset in this sample: CD45RO+ cells pooled with CCR7-negative TemRA cells. CDR3 protein: CASSLVAGGRETQYF. DNA of the CDR3: TGTGCCAGCAGCTTGGTGGCAGGGGGTAGGGAGACCCAGTACTTC.